The clone carrying this TCR beta chain has more than one count but fewer than ten. The antigen remains undetermined. The time point denotes: newly diagnosed GD, antithyroid drugs for less than 3 months. The authors made the TCR library using RNA they extracted from PBMCs. Per American Thyroid Association guidelines, Graves' disease was diagnosed. The source of the sample is a study of regulatory T cells in long-lasting Graves disease. Study at large: Patients with new Graves' disease had used antithyroid drugs below 3 months. Study-level results: It was possible that the small sample size reduced accuracy.

The authors built TCR beta libraries using iRepertoire HTBI primers and Arm-PCR of CDR3 regions. Using its own MiXCR run on the multiplex PCR reads, TCRdb lists one record per CDR3 protein. The table lists about 320,000 distinct CDR3 sequences, 15% to 20% of them singletons, with 35% to 45% in the top ten. The V end lost 6 bases, the J end lost 2 bases, and 8 bases lay between the germline ends. The CDR3 contains 13 residues. Germline V CDR1 and CDR2: MNHNS, SASEGT. The sample in question was peripheral blood mononuclear cells (PBMCs), obtained at new diagnosis, from a patient treated with antithyroid drugs. The source of this sequence is a female donor with Graves disease. The rearrangement joins TRBV6-1 to TRBJ1-5, with TRBD1 as a possible D gene (5 bases). The CDR3 protein is CASSVTGNQPQHF. The CDR3 DNA reads TGTGCCAGCAGCGTGACAGGCAATCAGCCCCAGCATTTT.